Below, 16 T cell receptor beta chains from the same sample are listed, as sequenced in a study of cytomegalovirus exposure and HLA in healthy donors (dated by TCRdb to about 2017). The library was prepared using the immunoSEQ multiplex PCR assay. For the multiplex PCR, a mixture combining 60 forward primers for TCR Vbeta segments and 13 reverse primers for TCR Jbeta segments was used. TCRdb limited this immuneACCESS table to in-frame rearrangements with V and J called. A share of clones is missing; checked studies link under half to unresolved V genes, and the rest is unexplained. The sample profile shows about 160,000 clones; roughly 81% of them were found once. Jointly, the top ten make up about 2% of the sample. Sequences were obtained from PBMCs. Source of these receptors: a young man in good health and CMV-seropositive.

V usage is TRBV5-1 and J usage is TRBJ2-2, with TRBD1 identical over 7 bases. Germline CDR1 SGHRS, CDR2 YFSETQ. The V gene end was trimmed by 7 bases and the J gene end by 6 bases; junction bases not matched to a gene: 6. The CDR3 is 13 residues long. The CDR3: CASGDRVPGELFF. The CDR3 nucleotides read TGCGCCAGCGGAGACAGGGTACCCGGGGAGCTGTTTTTT.

The chain has TRBV6-1 and TRBJ1-2, with a tentative D call TRBD1 (5 bases). CDR1 and CDR2 (germline): MNHNS, SASEGT. CDR3 length: 12 amino acids. Trimming shortened V by 8 bases and J by 7 bases, and 14 bases separated the two germline ends. CDR3: CASEGEVVGYTF. Here the CDR3 DNA reads TGTGCCAGCGAAGGGGAAGTCGTTGGCTACACCTTC.

This clone was observed once. The chain has TRBV6-1 and TRBJ1-2; TRBD1 matches at 9 bases. V lost 8 bases, J lost 2 bases, and 6 bases stayed unmatched. The CDR3 runs to 14 residues. Germline V gene lookup returns CDR1 MNHNS and CDR2 SASEGT. The chain's CDR3 is CASDSGQGNYGYTF. Written as DNA, the CDR3 is TGTGCCAGCGATTCCGGACAGGGGAACTATGGCTACACCTTC.

The chain has TRBV7-3 and TRBJ1-1, with D possibly matching TRBD1 (6 bases). Trimming took off 0 bases at V and 1 base at J, with 9 bases between the two ends. Germline CDR1 is SGHTA and CDR2 is FQGTGA. The CDR3 spans 15 residues. DNA for the CDR3: TGTGCCAGCAGCTTAACAGGGGGATCGAACACTGAAGCTTTCTTT. Its protein product is CASSLTGGSNTEAFF.

The genes are TRBV10-3 and TRBJ1-6, with D hard to call. Germline CDR1 ENHRY, CDR2 SYGVKD. The CDR3 length is 13 residues. V was cut by 2 bases and J by 8 bases, with 7 bases left in between. CDR3 bases: TGTGCCATCAGTGAGGGGCACGATTCACCCCTCCACTTT. It is translated as CAISEGHDSPLHF.

V is TRBV20-1 and J is TRBJ2-4; no firm D call. V gave up 5 bases and J gave up 8 bases, with 10 bases separating them. CDR1 is DFQATT, CDR2 SNEGSKA, per germline (reference sequence). The CDR3 length is 11 residues. The CDR3 nucleotides read TGCAGTGCTGTGACTTGGGACATTCAGTACTTC. Its translation is CSAVTWDIQYF.

The chain links TRBV7-8 to TRBJ1-2, with 7 bases aligning to TRBD1. J was trimmed by 3 bases and V by 3 bases; bases with no gene match: 7. The CDR3 loop spans 15 amino acids. Looked up from germline, CDR1 is SGHVS and CDR2 is FQNEAQ. This CDR3 reads CASSLEGRGDYGYTF. In DNA form, the CDR3 reads TGTGCCAGCAGCTTGGAGGGCAGGGGGGACTATGGCTACACCTTC.

This clone showed up just once. This chain uses TRBV4-2 with TRBJ1-4; D unresolved. The CDR3 is 14 amino acids. The germline CDR1 and CDR2 sequences are LGHNA and YNFKEQ. The V and J ends lost 0 bases and 6 bases respectively, with 8 bases between them. The CDR3 region is CASSQEGFDEKLFF. In nucleotides, the CDR3 is TGTGCCAGCAGCCAAGAGGGCTTCGATGAAAAACTGTTTTTT.

The chain has TRBV7-8 and TRBJ2-4, with 11 bases matching TRBD2. Unmatched junction bases numbered 11, after V lost 4 bases and J lost 0 bases. Germline-derived CDR1 and CDR2 are SGHVS and FQNEAQ. The CDR3 is 19 amino acids. CDR3 coding DNA: TGTGCCAGCAGCTCCACCGGGACTAGCGGTCCTCTAGCCAAAAACATTCAGTACTTC. This codes for CASSSTGTSGPLAKNIQYF.

A few counts support this clone. The CDR3 here is CASSSTGTHGNTIYF. CDR3 nucleotides: TGTGCCAGCAGCTCAACCGGGACACATGGAAACACCATATATTTT. V and J are TRBV7-8 and TRBJ1-3; TRBD1 might be the D (6 bases). Germline assignment: CDR1 SGHVS and CDR2 FQNEAQ. CDR3 size: 15 residues. Trimming took 4 bases from V and 3 from J, leaving 13 bases between them.

This chain uses TRBV5-4 with TRBJ1-1; 8 bases align to TRBD1. V shed 1 base and J 8 bases; nucleotides not matched to a gene: 1. CDR3 size: 12 residues. CDR1 is SGHNT, CDR2 YYREEE, per germline (reference sequence). The CDR3 nucleotides read TGTGCCAGCAGCTTGAGGGACAGGGAAGCTTTCTTT. It translates to CASSLRDREAFF.

To note about this clone: Other nucleotide sequences in the sample specify the same CDR3. V gene TRBV19 combines with J gene TRBJ2-1, with TRBD2 as a possible D gene (5 bases). The germline V gene encodes CDR1 LNHDA and CDR2 SQIVND (reference sequence). This CDR3 is 14 amino acids long. Deletions cut 9 bases from V and 1 base from J, with 13 bases between. The CDR3 loop is CASSGVISYNEQFF. The CDR3 region has the DNA TGTGCCAGCTCCGGGGTCATATCCTACAATGAGCAGTTCTTC. The complete variable domain, with remaining parts taken from reference TRBV19 and TRBJ2-1, reads DGGITQSPKYLFRKEGQNVTLSCEQNLNHDAMYWYRQDPGQGLRLIYYSQIVNDFQKGDIAEGYSVSREKKESFPLTVTSAQKNPTAFYLCASSGVISYNEQFFGPGTRLTVL.

This clone was counted only a few times. V is TRBV5-1 and J is TRBJ1-3; the D is unclear. CDR3 size: 15 residues. The germline V and J ends were trimmed by 0 bases and 3 bases, with 10 bases remaining between them. The germline V gene encodes CDR1 SGHRS and CDR2 YFSETQ. CDR3 bases: TGCGCCAGCAGCTTGGGGCGGGGTGATGGAAACACCATATATTTT. Translating gives CASSLGRGDGNTIYF. Full variable domain (outside the CDR3, taken from reference TRBV5-1 and TRBJ1-3): KAGVTQTPRYLIKTRGQQVTLSCSPISGHRSVSWYQQTPGQGLQFLFEYFSETQRNKGNFPGRFSGRQFSNSRSEMNVSTLELGDSALYLCASSLGRGDGNTIYFGEGSWLTVV.

This clone showed up just a few times. The chain carries TRBV4-1 and TRBJ2-3; TRBD2 matches at 10 bases. The trim removed 4 bases at V and 5 bases at J, leaving 18 bases unmatched. The CDR3 has 19 residues. CDR1 is MGHRA and CDR2 is YSYEKL in the germline V gene. The CDR3 spells CASSPRDALAGGRGDTQYF. In DNA form, the CDR3 reads TGCGCCAGCAGCCCCCGAGACGCATTAGCGGGGGGCCGGGGAGATACGCAGTATTTT.

The chain uses TRBV5-5 and TRBJ2-1, with a possible D match to TRBD1 (6 bases). Germline-derived CDR1 and CDR2 are SGHKS and YYEKEE (reference sequence). V was cut by 2 bases and J by 4 bases, with 22 bases left in between. The CDR3 spans 18 residues. The DNA of the CDR3 is TGTGCCAGCAGCTTTTTCCCCCCATGGCAGGGGATATACAATGAGCAGTTCTTC. Translation: CASSFFPPWQGIYNEQFF.

This clone occurred a few times. This chain uses TRBV5-1 with TRBJ2-7; D gene unclear. V shed 2 bases and J shed 3 bases, with 9 bases lying between them. The CDR3 consists of 13 residues. Germline V gives CDR1 SGHRS, CDR2 YFSETQ. For the CDR3, the DNA is TGCGCCAGCAGCTTTGACATTCGCTACGAGCAGTACTTC. This encodes CASSFDIRYEQYF. Together with reference TRBV5-1 and TRBJ2-7, the CDR3 gives the full variable domain: KAGVTQTPRYLIKTRGQQVTLSCSPISGHRSVSWYQQTPGQGLQFLFEYFSETQRNKGNFPGRFSGRQFSNSRSEMNVSTLELGDSALYLCASSFDIRYEQYFGPGTRLTVT.